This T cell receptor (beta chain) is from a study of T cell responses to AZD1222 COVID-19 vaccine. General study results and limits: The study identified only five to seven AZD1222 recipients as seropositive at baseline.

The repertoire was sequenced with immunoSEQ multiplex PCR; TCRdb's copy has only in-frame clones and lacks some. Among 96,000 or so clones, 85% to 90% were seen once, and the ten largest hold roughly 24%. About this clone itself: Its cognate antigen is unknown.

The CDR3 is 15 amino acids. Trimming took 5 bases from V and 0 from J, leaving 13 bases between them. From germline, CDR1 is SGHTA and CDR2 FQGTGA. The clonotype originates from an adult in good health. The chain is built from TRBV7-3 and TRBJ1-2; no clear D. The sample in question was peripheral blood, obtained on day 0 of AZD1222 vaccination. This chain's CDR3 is CASSPGPMANYGYTF. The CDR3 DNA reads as TGTGCCAGCAGCCCCGGGCCAATGGCTAACTATGGCTACACCTTC.